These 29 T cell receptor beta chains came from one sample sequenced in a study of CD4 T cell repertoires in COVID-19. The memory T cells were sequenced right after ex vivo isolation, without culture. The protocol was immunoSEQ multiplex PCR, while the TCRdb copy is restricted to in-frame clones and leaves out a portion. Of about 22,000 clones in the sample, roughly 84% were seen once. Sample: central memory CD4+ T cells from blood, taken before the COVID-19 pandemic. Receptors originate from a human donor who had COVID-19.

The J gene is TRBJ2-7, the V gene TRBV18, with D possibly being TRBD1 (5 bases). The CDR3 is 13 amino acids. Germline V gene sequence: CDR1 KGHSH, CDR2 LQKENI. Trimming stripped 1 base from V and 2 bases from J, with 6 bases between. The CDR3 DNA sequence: TGTGCCAGCTCACCACTGACAGCCTACGAGCAGTACTTC. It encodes CASSPLTAYEQYF.

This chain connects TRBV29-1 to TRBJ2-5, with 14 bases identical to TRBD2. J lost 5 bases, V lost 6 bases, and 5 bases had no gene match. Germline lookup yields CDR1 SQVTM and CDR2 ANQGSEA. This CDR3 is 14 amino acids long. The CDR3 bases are TGCAGCGTAGGGACTAGCGGGAGTCGGGAGACCCAGTACTTC. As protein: CSVGTSGSRETQYF.

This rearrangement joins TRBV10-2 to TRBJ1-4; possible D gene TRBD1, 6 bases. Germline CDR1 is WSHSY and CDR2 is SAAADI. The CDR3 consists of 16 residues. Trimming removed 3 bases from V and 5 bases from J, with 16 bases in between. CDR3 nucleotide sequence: TGCGCCAGCAGTGAACCCCCCGGACAGCGGAATGAAAAACTGTTTTTT. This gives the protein CASSEPPGQRNEKLFF.

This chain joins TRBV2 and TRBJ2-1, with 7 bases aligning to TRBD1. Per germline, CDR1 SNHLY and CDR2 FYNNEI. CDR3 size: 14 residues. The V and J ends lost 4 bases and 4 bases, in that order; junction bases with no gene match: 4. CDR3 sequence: CASSGGTVYNEQFF. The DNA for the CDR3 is TGTGCCAGCAGTGGGGGGACAGTTTACAATGAGCAGTTCTTC. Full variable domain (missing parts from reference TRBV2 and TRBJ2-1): EPEVTQTPSHQVTQMGQEVILRCVPISNHLYFYWYRQILGQKVEFLVSFYNNEISEKSEIFDDQFSVERPDGSNFTLKIRSTKLEDSAMYFCASSGGTVYNEQFFGPGTRLTVL.

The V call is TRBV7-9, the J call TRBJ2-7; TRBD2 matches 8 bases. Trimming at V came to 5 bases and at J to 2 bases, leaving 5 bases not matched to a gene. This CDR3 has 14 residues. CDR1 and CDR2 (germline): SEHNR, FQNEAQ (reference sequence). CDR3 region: CASSRTSGTYEQYF. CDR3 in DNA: TGTGCCAGCAGCCGAACTAGCGGTACCTACGAGCAGTACTTC.

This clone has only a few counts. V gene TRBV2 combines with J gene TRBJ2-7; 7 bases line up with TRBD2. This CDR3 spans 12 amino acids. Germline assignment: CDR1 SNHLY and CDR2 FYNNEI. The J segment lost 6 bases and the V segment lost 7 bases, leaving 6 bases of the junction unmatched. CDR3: CASNQVAGEQYF. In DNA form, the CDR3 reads TGTGCCAGCAACCAGGTAGCGGGCGAGCAGTACTTC.

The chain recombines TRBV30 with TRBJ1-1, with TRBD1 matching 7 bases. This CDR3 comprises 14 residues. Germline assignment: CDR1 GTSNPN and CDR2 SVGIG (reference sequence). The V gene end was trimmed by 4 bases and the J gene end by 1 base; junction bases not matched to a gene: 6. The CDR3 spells CAWNTGTANTEAFF. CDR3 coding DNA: TGTGCCTGGAATACCGGGACAGCGAACACTGAAGCTTTCTTT.

In DNA, the CDR3 is TGTGCCAGTAGTACTAGCGGGGGGGCCCTGGAGACCCAGTACTTC. It encodes CASSTSGGALETQYF. This rearrangement joins TRBV19 to TRBJ2-5; 12 nucleotides align to TRBD2. Germline V lookup: CDR1 LNHDA, CDR2 SQIVND (reference sequence). V shed 4 bases and J 5 bases; nucleotides not matched to a gene: 5. CDR3 length equals 15 residues.

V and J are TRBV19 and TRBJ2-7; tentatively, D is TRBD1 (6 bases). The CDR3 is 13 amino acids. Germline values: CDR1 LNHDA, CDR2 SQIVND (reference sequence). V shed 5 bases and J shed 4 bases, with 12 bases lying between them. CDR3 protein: CASSDRSGYEQYF. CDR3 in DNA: TGTGCCAGTAGTGACAGGAGTGGTTACGAGCAGTACTTC.

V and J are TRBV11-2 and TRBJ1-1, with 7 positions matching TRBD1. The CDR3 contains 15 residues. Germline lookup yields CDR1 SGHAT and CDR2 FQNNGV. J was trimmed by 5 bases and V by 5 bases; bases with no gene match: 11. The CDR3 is CASSITRDRLTEAFF. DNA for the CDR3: TGTGCCAGCAGCATCACTCGGGACAGATTGACTGAAGCTTTCTTT.

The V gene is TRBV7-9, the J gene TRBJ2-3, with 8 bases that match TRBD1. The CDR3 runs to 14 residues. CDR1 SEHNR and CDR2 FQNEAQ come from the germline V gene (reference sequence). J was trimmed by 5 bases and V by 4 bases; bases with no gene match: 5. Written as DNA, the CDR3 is TGTGCCAGCAGCTATGGACAGGGCAAAGATACGCAGTATTTT. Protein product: CASSYGQGKDTQYF.

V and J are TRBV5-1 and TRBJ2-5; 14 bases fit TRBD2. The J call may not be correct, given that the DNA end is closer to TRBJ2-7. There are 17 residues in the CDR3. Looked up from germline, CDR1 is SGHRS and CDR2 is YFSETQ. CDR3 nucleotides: TGCGCCAGCAGCTCAGGGACTAGCGGGGGCCTCTCCTACGAGCAGTACTTC. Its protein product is CASSSGTSGGLSYEQYF.

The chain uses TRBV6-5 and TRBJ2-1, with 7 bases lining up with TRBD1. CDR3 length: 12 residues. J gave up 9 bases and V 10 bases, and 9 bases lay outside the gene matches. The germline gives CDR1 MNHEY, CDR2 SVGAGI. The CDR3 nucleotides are TGTGCCACCGGACAGGTGACGCGTGAGCAGTTCTTC. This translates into CATGQVTREQFF.

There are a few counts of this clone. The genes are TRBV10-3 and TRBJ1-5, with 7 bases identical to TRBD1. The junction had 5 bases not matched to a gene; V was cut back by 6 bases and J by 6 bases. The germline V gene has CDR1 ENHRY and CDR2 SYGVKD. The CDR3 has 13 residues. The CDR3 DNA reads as TGTGCCATCAGAGACAGGGAAGTTCAGCCCCAGCATTTT. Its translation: CAIRDREVQPQHF.

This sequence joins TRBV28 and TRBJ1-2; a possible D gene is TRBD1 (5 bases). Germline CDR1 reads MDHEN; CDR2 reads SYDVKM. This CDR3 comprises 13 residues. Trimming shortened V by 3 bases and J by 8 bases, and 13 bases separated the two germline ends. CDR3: CASSLGGEKGYTF. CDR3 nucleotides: TGTGCCAGCAGTTTGGGAGGGGAAAAGGGCTACACCTTC.

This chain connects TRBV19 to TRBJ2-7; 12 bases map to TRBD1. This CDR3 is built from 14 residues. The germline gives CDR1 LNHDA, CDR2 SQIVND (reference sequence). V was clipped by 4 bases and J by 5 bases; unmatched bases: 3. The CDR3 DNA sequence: TGTGCCAGTAGTAGGGACAGGGGGCATCACGAGCAGTACTTC. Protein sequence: CASSRDRGHHEQYF.

CDR3: CASSQEFGRAYEQYF. As DNA, the CDR3 is TGCGCCAGCAGCCAAGAGTTCGGGAGAGCCTACGAGCAGTACTTC. This chain connects TRBV4-1 to TRBJ2-5; D may be TRBD2 (6 bases). The last part of the DNA fits TRBJ2-7 better; the J call may be wrong. From germline, CDR1 is MGHRA and CDR2 YSYEKL. The CDR3 covers 15 residues.

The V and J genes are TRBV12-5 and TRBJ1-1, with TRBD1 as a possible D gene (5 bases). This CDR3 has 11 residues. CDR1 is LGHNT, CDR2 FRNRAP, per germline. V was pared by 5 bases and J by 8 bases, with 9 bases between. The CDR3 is CASGAGREAFF. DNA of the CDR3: TGTGCTAGTGGTGCAGGGAGGGAAGCTTTCTTT.

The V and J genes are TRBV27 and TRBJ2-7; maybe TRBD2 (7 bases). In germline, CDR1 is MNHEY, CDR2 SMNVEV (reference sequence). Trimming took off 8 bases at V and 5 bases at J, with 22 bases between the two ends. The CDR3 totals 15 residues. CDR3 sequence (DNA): TGTGCCAGCGGACTAGAGGGGGGGGGCCGGAACGAGCAGTACTTC. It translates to CASGLEGGGRNEQYF.

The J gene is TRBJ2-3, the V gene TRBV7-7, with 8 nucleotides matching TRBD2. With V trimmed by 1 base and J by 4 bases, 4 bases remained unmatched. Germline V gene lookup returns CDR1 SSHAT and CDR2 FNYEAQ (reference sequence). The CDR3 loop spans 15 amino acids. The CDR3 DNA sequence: TGTGCCAGCAGCTTAGGGCTAGCGGGCGCAGATACGCAGTATTTT. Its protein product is CASSLGLAGADTQYF. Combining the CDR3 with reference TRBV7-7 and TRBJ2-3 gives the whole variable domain GAGVSQSPRYKVTKRGQDVTLRCDPISSHATLYWYQQALGQGPEFLTYFNYEAQPDKSGLPSDRFSAERPEGSISTLTIQRTEQRDSAMYRCASSLGLAGADTQYFGPGTRLTVL.

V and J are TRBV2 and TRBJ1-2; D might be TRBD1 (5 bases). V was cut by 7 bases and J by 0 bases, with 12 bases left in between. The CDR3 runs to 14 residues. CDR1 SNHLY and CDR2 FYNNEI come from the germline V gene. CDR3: CASTPEGANYGYTF. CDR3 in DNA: TGTGCCAGCACCCCAGAAGGGGCTAACTATGGCTACACCTTC.

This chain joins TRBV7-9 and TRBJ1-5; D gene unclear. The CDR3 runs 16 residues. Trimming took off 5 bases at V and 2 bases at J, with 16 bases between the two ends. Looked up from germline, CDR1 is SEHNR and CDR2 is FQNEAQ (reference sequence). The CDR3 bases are TGTGCCAGCAGCCCCTTCGGGCCGGAGGGCAATCAGCCCCAGCATTTT. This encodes CASSPFGPEGNQPQHF.

In DNA, the CDR3 is TGTGCCAGCAGCTCCGTCCGGGACAGGGCAAATTTTAACTATGGCTACACCTTC. It is translated as CASSSVRDRANFNYGYTF. The chain employs TRBV11-2 and TRBJ1-2; TRBD1 matches 9 bases. V shed 4 bases, J shed 1 base, and the junction held 13 bases outside the gene matches. Germline V CDR1 and CDR2: SGHAT, FQNNGV. The CDR3 extends over 18 amino acids.

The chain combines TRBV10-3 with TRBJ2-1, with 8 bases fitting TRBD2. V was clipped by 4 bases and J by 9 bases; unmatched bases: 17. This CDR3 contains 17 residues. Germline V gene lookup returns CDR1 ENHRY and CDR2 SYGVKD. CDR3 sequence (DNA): TGTGCCATCAGTGCCTGGCCAGCGGGAGAGGGGTTGGGTGAGCAGTTCTTC. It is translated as CAISAWPAGEGLGEQFF.

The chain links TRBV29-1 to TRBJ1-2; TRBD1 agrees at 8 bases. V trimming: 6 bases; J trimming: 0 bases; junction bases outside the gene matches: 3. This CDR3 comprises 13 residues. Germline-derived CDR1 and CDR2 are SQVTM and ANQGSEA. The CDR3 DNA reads TGCAGCGTGGCACAGGGGGCTAACTATGGCTACACCTTC. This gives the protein CSVAQGANYGYTF.

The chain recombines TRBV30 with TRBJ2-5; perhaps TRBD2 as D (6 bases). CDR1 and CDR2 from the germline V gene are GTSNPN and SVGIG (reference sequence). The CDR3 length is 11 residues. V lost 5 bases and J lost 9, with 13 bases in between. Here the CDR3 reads CAWGKGGAQYF. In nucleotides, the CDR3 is TGTGCCTGGGGCAAAGGAGGGGCCCAGTACTTC. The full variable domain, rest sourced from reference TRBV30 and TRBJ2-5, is SQTIHQWPATLVQPVGSPLSLECTVEGTSNPNLYWYRQAAGRGLQLLFYSVGIGQISSEVPQNLSASRPQDRQFILSSKKLLLSDSGFYLCAWGKGGAQYFGPGTRLLVL.

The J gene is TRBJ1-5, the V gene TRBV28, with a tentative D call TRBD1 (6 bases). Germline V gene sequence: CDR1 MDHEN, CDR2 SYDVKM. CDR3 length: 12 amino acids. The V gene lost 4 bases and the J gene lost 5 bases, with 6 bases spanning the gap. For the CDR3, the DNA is TGTGCCAGCAGTTACAGGGATCAGCCCCAGCATTTT. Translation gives CASSYRDQPQHF.

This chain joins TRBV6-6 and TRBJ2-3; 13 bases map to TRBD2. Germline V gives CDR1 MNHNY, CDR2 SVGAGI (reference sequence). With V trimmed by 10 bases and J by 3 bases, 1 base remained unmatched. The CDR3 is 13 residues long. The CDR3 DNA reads TGTGCCACGACTAGCGGGGGGACAGATACGCAGTATTTT. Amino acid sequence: CATTSGGTDTQYF.

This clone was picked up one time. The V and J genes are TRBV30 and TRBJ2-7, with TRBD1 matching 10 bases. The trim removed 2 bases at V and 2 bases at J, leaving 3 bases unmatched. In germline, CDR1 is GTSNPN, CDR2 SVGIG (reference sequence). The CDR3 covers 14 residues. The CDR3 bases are TGTGCCTGGAGTAAGGGGACAGGGGCCTACGAGCAGTACTTC. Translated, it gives CAWSKGTGAYEQYF.